This T cell receptor beta chain was recovered during a study of response to subunit inactivated influenza vaccine. Concerning this clonotype: Its antigen is not identified.

In TCRdb, the RT-PCR reads were re-called with MiXCR into one record per CDR3 protein. This table holds 200,000 to 250,000 distinct CDR3 sequences, 10% to 15% found once. Whole-study results and caveats: Authors suggested seasonal influenza vaccinations each recruit few new T cells.

The V and J ends lost 5 bases and 4 bases, in that order; junction bases with no gene match: 10. CDR3 length: 16 residues. Specimen: non-naive T cells sorted from PBMCs, collected about 14 days before vaccination. The receptor comes from a man aged 50-60 years who received an inactivated influenza vaccine. The V and J genes are TRBV12-3 or TRBV12-4 and TRBJ2-2, with 7 bases aligning to TRBD2. The CDR3 coding sequence is TGTGCCAGCAGTCACGTCAGGTCTAGCGGCACCGGGGAGCTGTTTTTT. Translation: CASSHVRSSGTGELFF.